Following are 30 T cell receptor beta chains from one sample sequenced in a study of blood T cell repertoires in COVID-19. Assay used: immunoSEQ multiplex PCR; TCRdb lists only in-frame clones, some missing. The data contain tens of thousands of clones, 90% of them singletons. The material sequenced was peripheral blood. These receptors came from an elderly woman with acute or convalescent COVID-19.

This clone was picked up one time. V and J are TRBV7-3 and TRBJ2-1; 10 bases are a match to TRBD2. V shed 6 bases, J shed 5 bases, and the junction held 4 bases outside the gene matches. Germline assignment: CDR1 SGHTA and CDR2 FQGTGA. This CDR3 has 14 residues. CDR3 bases: TGTGCCAGCAGGTGGCTAGCGGGAGACAATGAGCAGTTCTTC. This sequence encodes CASRWLAGDNEQFF.

The chain couples TRBV5-1 to TRBJ2-7; a weak D match, TRBD1 (5 bases). The CDR3 length is 14 residues. Between the trimmed V and J ends, which lost 3 bases and 0 bases, there was a span of 10 bases. Germline lookup yields CDR1 SGHRS and CDR2 YFSETQ. CDR3 coding DNA: TGCGCCAGCAGCTGGATGACAGACTCCTACGAGCAGTACTTC. Protein product: CASSWMTDSYEQYF.

This clone was counted a single time. V gene TRBV9 combines with J gene TRBJ1-3, with no clear D. Germline V gene data show CDR1 as SGDLS and CDR2 as YYNGEE. The length of the CDR3 is 14 residues. With 4 bases removed from V and 10 bases from J, the gap between germline ends came to 18 bases. The CDR3 coding sequence is TGTGCCAGCAGCCCCGACATCGCCCTCGTTACCATATATTTT. Its translation: CASSPDIALVTIYF.

This sequence joins TRBV10-1 and TRBJ2-3; D call uncertain. CDR1 and CDR2 (germline): WNHNN, SYGVQD (reference sequence). With 6 bases removed from V and 1 base from J, the gap between germline ends came to 8 bases. The CDR3 extends over 13 amino acids. CDR3 amino acids: CASSLSRTDTQYF. CDR3 nucleotide sequence: TGCGCCAGCAGCCTTTCCCGCACAGATACGCAGTATTTT.

This clone was found a few times. The chain has TRBV7-8 and TRBJ1-1; unclear D gene. The CDR3 extends over 13 amino acids. Germline V gene data show CDR1 as SGHVS and CDR2 as FQNEAQ. Trimming removed 2 bases from V and 3 bases from J, with 7 bases in between. The DNA of the CDR3 is TGTGCCAGCAGCTTAAACTCGTACACTGAAGCTTTCTTT. Residues: CASSLNSYTEAFF.

The CDR3 bases are TGTGCCAGCAGCCAAACGGCGGGGTGGGGATACGAGCAGTACTTC. Translating it yields CASSQTAGWGYEQYF. The rearrangement links TRBV6-5 to TRBJ2-7; TRBD2 is a possible D gene (6 bases). Looked up from germline, CDR1 is MNHEY and CDR2 is SVGAGI. The CDR3 runs 15 residues. V was shortened by 6 bases and J by 4 bases, with 19 bases between the two germline ends.

V usage is TRBV6-5 and J usage is TRBJ1-5; 7 nucleotides line up with TRBD1. The CDR3 is 15 residues long. Germline values: CDR1 MNHEY, CDR2 SVGAGI. With 9 bases clipped from V and 1 base from J, the junction kept 9 bases outside the gene matches. The CDR3 region has the DNA TGTGCCAGTAAGAGACAGGGAACGAGCAATCAGCCCCAGCATTTT. Its protein product is CASKRQGTSNQPQHF.

V is TRBV7-3 and J is TRBJ2-1, with a possible D match to TRBD2 (6 bases). Germline V gives CDR1 SGHTA, CDR2 FQGTGA. The CDR3 is made up of 16 amino acids. V was pared by 3 bases and J by 4 bases, with 16 bases between. The CDR3 loop reads CASSFSGAGLYNEQFF. DNA of the CDR3: TGTGCCAGCAGCTTCTCCGGGGCGGGATTGTACAATGAGCAGTTCTTC.

The chain uses TRBV5-1 and TRBJ2-5; D gene uncertain. Germline assignment: CDR1 SGHRS and CDR2 YFSETQ. The CDR3 has 13 residues. V lost 4 bases and J 2 bases, leaving 9 bases between the germline ends. The CDR3 DNA reads TGCGCCAGCAGCCTTAACGGGCAAGAGACCCAGTACTTC. Its translation is CASSLNGQETQYF.

The chain is built from TRBV6-2 or TRBV6-3 and TRBJ2-7; 11 bases align to TRBD2. V dropped 5 bases and J dropped 4; count of bases not matched to a gene: 4. The CDR3 length is 14 residues. Germline V CDR1 and CDR2: MNHEY, SVGEGT. Written as DNA, the CDR3 is TGTGCCAGCAGTACGGGACTAGCGGTTTACGAGCAGTACTTC. Amino acids: CASSTGLAVYEQYF.

This chain uses TRBV3-1 (or the pseudogene TRBV3-2) with TRBJ1-2, with 9 positions matching TRBD1. J gave up 8 bases and V 4 bases, and 8 bases lay outside the gene matches. Per the germline V gene, CDR1 is LGHDT and CDR2 is YNNKEL (reference sequence). The CDR3 totals 14 residues. Here the CDR3 reads CASSLTGGAQGYTF. The CDR3 DNA reads TGTGCCAGCAGCCTAACAGGGGGCGCTCAGGGCTACACCTTC.

The V gene is TRBV11-2, the J gene TRBJ1-2, with D tentatively TRBD1 (6 bases). The V gene lost 1 base and the J gene lost 4 bases, with 19 bases spanning the gap. CDR3 length equals 17 residues. Germline-derived CDR1 and CDR2 are SGHAT and FQNNGV. The CDR3 here is CASSLVGGRGRTYGYTF. The CDR3 region has the DNA TGTGCCAGCAGCTTAGTTGGGGGCAGGGGACGTACCTATGGCTACACCTTC.

This clone was seen more than once but under ten times. The rearrangement uses TRBV2 and TRBJ1-1, with D uncertain. This CDR3 comprises 13 residues. The germline V gene has CDR1 SNHLY and CDR2 FYNNEI. The germline V and J ends were trimmed by 3 bases and 6 bases, with 11 bases remaining between them. CDR3 amino acids: CASSDRSGPEAFF. The CDR3 DNA reads TGTGCCAGCAGTGACAGGAGCGGCCCTGAAGCTTTCTTT.

V and J are TRBV6-1 and TRBJ1-6; 7 bases map to TRBD1. This CDR3 has 13 amino acids. The J segment lost 9 bases and the V segment lost 3 bases, leaving 2 bases of the junction unmatched. In germline, CDR1 is MNHNS, CDR2 SASEGT. Here the CDR3 reads CASSDRQGSPLHF. CDR3 DNA: TGTGCCAGCAGTGACCGACAGGGTTCACCCCTCCACTTT.

This clone was observed once. CDR3 loop: CATSRGREGSYEQYF. The CDR3 bases are TGTGCCACCAGCAGAGGGAGGGAGGGGTCCTACGAGCAGTACTTC. V gene TRBV15 combines with J gene TRBJ2-7, with 7 bases fitting TRBD2. There are 15 residues in the CDR3. J gave up 1 base and V 1 base, and 4 bases lay outside the gene matches. The germline CDR1 and CDR2 sequences are LNHNV and YYDKDF (reference sequence).

In this sample, this clone turned up once. J is TRBJ1-3 and V is TRBV5-1; tentative D call: TRBD1 (5 bases). The CDR3 sequence is 14 residues long. The germline gives CDR1 SGHRS, CDR2 YFSETQ. V lost 9 bases, J lost 0 bases, and 13 bases lay in between. DNA of the CDR3: TGCGCCACCAAAGACGGGGGCTCTGGAAACACCATATATTTT. It is translated as CATKDGGSGNTIYF.

This clone has just a few counts. This chain uses TRBV14 with TRBJ1-1, with TRBD1 matching 7 bases. This CDR3 contains 17 residues. Per the germline V gene, CDR1 is SGHDN and CDR2 is FVKESK. V was pared by 2 bases and J by 5 bases, with 14 bases of the junction left unmatched. In DNA, the CDR3 is TGTGCCAGCAGCCAAAATTTCTACAGGGGAAAGGATACTGAAGCTTTCTTT. Translation gives CASSQNFYRGKDTEAFF. Full variable domain (missing parts from reference TRBV14 and TRBJ1-1): EAGVTQFPSHSVIEKGQTVTLRCDPISGHDNLYWYRRVMGKEIKFLLHFVKESKQDESGMPNNRFLAERTGGTYSTLKVQPAELEDSGVYFCASSQNFYRGKDTEAFFGQGTRLTVV.

The rearrangement joins TRBV14 to TRBJ1-1; TRBD1 might be the D (6 bases). The CDR3 contains 15 residues. V was pared by 1 base and J by 1 base, with 10 bases between. Germline V gene sequence: CDR1 SGHDN, CDR2 FVKESK. The CDR3 nucleotides are TGTGCCAGCAGCCAAGCGGGACACCCGAACACTGAAGCTTTCTTT. Translation: CASSQAGHPNTEAFF.

This chain connects TRBV5-1 to TRBJ2-5; 8 nucleotides align to TRBD1. The CDR3 consists of 16 residues. After removal of 3 bases from V and 4 bases from J, the junction contained 11 bases not matched to a gene. CDR1 SGHRS and CDR2 YFSETQ come from the germline V gene. This chain's CDR3 is CASSSGTGLRGETQYF. CDR3 in DNA: TGCGCCAGCAGCTCCGGGACAGGATTGAGGGGAGAGACCCAGTACTTC.

The chain recombines TRBV4-2 with TRBJ2-2; TRBD2 matches at 7 bases. V was clipped by 4 bases and J by 2 bases; unmatched bases: 4. The CDR3 runs to 15 residues. The germline CDR1 and CDR2 sequences are LGHNA and YNFKEQ. The CDR3 DNA reads as TGTGCCAGCAGCCCATCTAGCGGCAACACCGGGGAGCTGTTTTTT. Amino acids: CASSPSSGNTGELFF.

In this sample, this clone turned up once. Sequence at one end of the junction differs from germline and may be a read error. The V and J genes are TRBV7-7 and TRBJ2-5; D might be TRBD1 (6 bases). The CDR3 has 14 residues. Germline CDR1 and CDR2: SSHAT and FNYEAQ (reference sequence). Here the CDR3 DNA reads TGTGCTAGCAGTCAGGGGTCGGCTGGGGAGACCCAGTACTTC. Amino acids: CASSQGSAGETQYF. The variable domain in full, with the rest retrieved from reference TRBV7-7 and TRBJ2-5, is GAGVSQSPRYKVTKRGQDVTLRCDPISSHATLYWYQQALGQGPEFLTYFNYEAQPDKSGLPSDRFSAERPEGSISTLTIQRTEQRDSAMYRCASSQGSAGETQYFGPGTRLLVL.

The chain links TRBV24-1 to TRBJ2-1; 9 bases agree with TRBD1. The V segment lost 2 bases and the J segment 9 bases; nucleotides outside the gene matches: 7. Looked up from germline, CDR1 is KGHDR and CDR2 is SFDVKD. This CDR3 is built from 15 residues. CDR3 bases: TGTGCCACCAGTGATTCCAGGACAGGGGACAGTGAGCAGTTCTTC. This encodes CATSDSRTGDSEQFF.

V is TRBV5-6 and J is TRBJ1-1, with D possibly TRBD1 on 5 matching bases. Germline V lookup: CDR1 SGHDT, CDR2 YYEEEE. The CDR3 is 12 residues long. Trimming took 2 bases from V and 8 from J, leaving 10 bases between them. The CDR3 loop reads CASSFGGGEAFF. The CDR3 bases are TGTGCCAGCAGCTTTGGGGGAGGGGAAGCTTTCTTT.

The rearrangement joins TRBV3-1 (or the pseudogene TRBV3-2) to TRBJ2-1; TRBD2 agrees at 13 bases. Unmatched junction bases numbered 6, after V lost 4 bases and J lost 9 bases. The CDR3 is made up of 15 amino acids. Germline CDR1 LGHDT, CDR2 YNNKEL (reference sequence). Written as DNA, the CDR3 is TGTGCCAGCAGCCTACCGGGACTAGCGGGAAGTGAGCAGTTCTTC. Translating it yields CASSLPGLAGSEQFF.

The chain links TRBV27 to TRBJ2-4, with 8 bases lining up with TRBD1. J was trimmed by 3 bases and V by 3 bases; bases with no gene match: 7. The CDR3 length is 16 residues. In germline, CDR1 is MNHEY, CDR2 SMNVEV (reference sequence). The CDR3 bases are TGTGCCAGCAGTTTGTCACAGGGGGATGTCAAAAACATTCAGTACTTC. Amino acids: CASSLSQGDVKNIQYF.

The genes are TRBV2 and TRBJ2-4; D not resolved. The CDR3 loop spans 12 amino acids. V dropped 3 bases and J dropped 6 bases, with 6 bases sitting between them. Germline values: CDR1 SNHLY, CDR2 FYNNEI. CDR3 amino acids: CASSDSVNIQYF. Here the CDR3 DNA reads TGTGCCAGCAGTGACAGCGTAAACATTCAGTACTTC. The complete variable domain, with remaining parts taken from reference TRBV2 and TRBJ2-4, reads EPEVTQTPSHQVTQMGQEVILRCVPISNHLYFYWYRQILGQKVEFLVSFYNNEISEKSEIFDDQFSVERPDGSNFTLKIRSTKLEDSAMYFCASSDSVNIQYFGAGTRLSVL.

The chain uses TRBV15 and TRBJ2-7; 10 positions agree with TRBD1. The CDR3 runs 15 residues. J was trimmed by 3 bases and V by 1 base; bases with no gene match: 3. Germline CDR1 reads LNHNV; CDR2 reads YYDKDF (reference sequence). This CDR3 is CATSRARDRGYEQYF. The DNA for the CDR3 is TGTGCCACCAGCAGAGCCAGGGACAGGGGCTACGAGCAGTACTTC.

The chain couples TRBV5-4 to TRBJ1-2; tentative D call: TRBD1 (5 bases). The CDR3 covers 13 residues. CDR1 and CDR2 from the germline V gene are SGHNT and YYREEE (reference sequence). The germline V and J ends were trimmed by 0 bases and 3 bases, with 6 bases remaining between them. The CDR3 DNA reads as TGTGCCAGCAGCTTGGGCAGGGACTATGGCTACACCTTC. As protein: CASSLGRDYGYTF.

The rearrangement links TRBV7-9 to TRBJ1-1, with D perhaps TRBD1 (5 bases). Germline V CDR1 and CDR2: SEHNR, FQNEAQ (reference sequence). The CDR3 has 14 residues. Trimming removed 5 bases from V and 0 bases from J, with 10 bases in between. CDR3 in DNA: TGTGCCAGCAGCCGAGAGACAGTGAACACTGAAGCTTTCTTT. Translating gives CASSRETVNTEAFF.

The V gene is TRBV9, the J gene TRBJ2-6; TRBD1 is a possible D gene (6 bases). Germline V CDR1 and CDR2: SGDLS, YYNGEE. This CDR3 is built from 17 residues. Trimming took off 4 bases at V and 1 base at J, with 15 bases between the two ends. The CDR3 DNA sequence: TGTGCCAGCAGCCCAGTAGAGGGGGAGTCTGGGGCCAACGTCCTGACTTTC. As protein: CASSPVEGESGANVLTF. The entire variable domain, with the rest obtained from reference TRBV9 and TRBJ2-6, is as follows: DSGVTQTPKHLITATGQRVTLRCSPRSGDLSVYWYQQSLDQGLQFLIQYYNGEERAKGNILERFSAQQFPDLHSELNLSSLELGDSALYFCASSPVEGESGANVLTFGAGSRLTVL.